This TCR beta chain was recorded in a study of siplizumab effects on memory and regulatory T cells. Per individual sample, 90,000 to 100,000 TCR templates were assayed. TCRdb keeps only in-frame clones here, not all; method: immunoSEQ multiplex PCR. Among some 100,000 clones listed, approximately 94% were seen once. Findings of the study overall: Both greater diversity than memory cells and a major contribution to the alloresponse seemed to characterize naive T cells.

Looked up from germline, CDR1 is MNHEY and CDR2 is SVGAGI. Trimming took 10 bases from V and 0 from J; bases not matched to a gene: 9. The length of the CDR3 is 15 residues. This clone occurred once. Its matching antigen is unknown. Sequencing was performed on CD8+ T cells sorted from blood. This sequence originates from a human donor in good health. This chain connects TRBV6-5 to TRBJ2-1; 7 bases align to TRBD1. The CDR3 DNA reads as TGTGCCACAGGACGAGGGACAGACTCCTACAATGAGCAGTTCTTC. Protein sequence: CATGRGTDSYNEQFF.